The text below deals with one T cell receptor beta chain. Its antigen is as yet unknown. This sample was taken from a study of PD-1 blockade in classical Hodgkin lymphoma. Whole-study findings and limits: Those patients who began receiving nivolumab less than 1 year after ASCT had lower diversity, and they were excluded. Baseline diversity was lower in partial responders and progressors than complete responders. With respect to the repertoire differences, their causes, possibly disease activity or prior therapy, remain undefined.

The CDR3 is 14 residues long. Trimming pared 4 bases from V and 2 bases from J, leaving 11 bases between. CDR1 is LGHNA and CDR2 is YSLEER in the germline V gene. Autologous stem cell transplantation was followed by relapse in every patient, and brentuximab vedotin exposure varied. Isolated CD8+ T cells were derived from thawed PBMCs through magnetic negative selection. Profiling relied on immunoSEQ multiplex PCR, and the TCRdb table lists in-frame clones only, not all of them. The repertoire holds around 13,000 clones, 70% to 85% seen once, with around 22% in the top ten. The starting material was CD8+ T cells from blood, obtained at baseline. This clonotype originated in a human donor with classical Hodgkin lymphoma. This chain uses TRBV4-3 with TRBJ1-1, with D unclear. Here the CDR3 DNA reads TGCGCCAGCAGCCGAGAAAGCGGAAACACTGAAGCTTTCTTT. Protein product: CASSRESGNTEAFF.